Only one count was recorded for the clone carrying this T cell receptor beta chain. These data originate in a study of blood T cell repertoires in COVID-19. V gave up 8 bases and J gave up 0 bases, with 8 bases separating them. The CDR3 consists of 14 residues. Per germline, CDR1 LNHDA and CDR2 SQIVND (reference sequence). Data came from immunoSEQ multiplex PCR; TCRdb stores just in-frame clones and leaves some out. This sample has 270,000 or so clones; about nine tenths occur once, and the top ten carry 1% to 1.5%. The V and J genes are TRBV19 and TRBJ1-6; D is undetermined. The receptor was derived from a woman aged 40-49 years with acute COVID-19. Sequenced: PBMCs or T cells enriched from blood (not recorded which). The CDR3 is CASSGNSYNSPLHF. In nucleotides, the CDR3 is TGTGCCAGTTCGGGAAACTCCTATAATTCACCCCTCCACTTT.